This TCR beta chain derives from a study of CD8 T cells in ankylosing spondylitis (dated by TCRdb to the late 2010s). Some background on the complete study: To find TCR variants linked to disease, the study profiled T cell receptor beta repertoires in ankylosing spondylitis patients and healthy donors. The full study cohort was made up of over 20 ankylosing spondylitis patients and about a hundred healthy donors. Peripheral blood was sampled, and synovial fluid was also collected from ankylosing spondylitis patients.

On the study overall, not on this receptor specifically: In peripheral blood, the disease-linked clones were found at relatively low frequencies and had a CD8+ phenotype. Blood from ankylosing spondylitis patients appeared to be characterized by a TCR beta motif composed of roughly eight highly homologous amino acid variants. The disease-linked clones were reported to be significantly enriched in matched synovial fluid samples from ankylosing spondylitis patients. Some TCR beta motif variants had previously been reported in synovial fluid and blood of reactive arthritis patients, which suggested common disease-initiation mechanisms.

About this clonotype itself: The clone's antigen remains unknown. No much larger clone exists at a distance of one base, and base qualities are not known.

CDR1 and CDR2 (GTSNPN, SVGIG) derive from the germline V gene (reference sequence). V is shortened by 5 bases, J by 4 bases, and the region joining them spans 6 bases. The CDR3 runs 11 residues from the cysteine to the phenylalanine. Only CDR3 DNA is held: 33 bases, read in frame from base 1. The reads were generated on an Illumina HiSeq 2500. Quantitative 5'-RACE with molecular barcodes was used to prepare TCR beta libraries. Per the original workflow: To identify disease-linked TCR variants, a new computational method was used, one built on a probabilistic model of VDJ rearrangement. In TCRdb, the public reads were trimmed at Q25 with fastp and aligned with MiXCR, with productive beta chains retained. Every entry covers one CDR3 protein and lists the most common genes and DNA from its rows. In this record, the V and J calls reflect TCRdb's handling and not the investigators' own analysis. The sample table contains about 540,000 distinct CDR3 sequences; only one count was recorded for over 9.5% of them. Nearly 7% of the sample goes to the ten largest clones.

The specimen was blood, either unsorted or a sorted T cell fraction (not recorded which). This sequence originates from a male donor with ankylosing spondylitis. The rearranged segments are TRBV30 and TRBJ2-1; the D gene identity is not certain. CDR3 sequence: CAWDKYNEQFF. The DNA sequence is TGTGCCTGGGACAAATACAATGAGCAGTTCTTC.